This T cell receptor beta chain was profiled in a study of cytomegalovirus exposure and HLA in healthy donors. Study-level findings and limits: CMV serostatus was the only recorded immune exposure for donors. Analyses of presence and absence presupposed an approximately uniform sequencing depth across donors. As confirmed in vitro, three CMV-associated chains were specific for CMV antigens.

The primer mix had 60 Vbeta and 13 Jbeta primers. Using immunoSEQ multiplex PCR, the repertoire was profiled, and TCRdb retains in-frame clones only, with some absent. The profile covers about 130,000 clones, with around 72% appearing a single time and around 4% taken by the ten largest. As to this clone: Its specificity is unknown.

Germline V lookup: CDR1 SGHTA, CDR2 FQGNSA. CDR3 length equals 15 residues. Germline trimming cut 4 bases from V and 3 bases from J; bases unmatched to any gene: 6. This clonotype originated in a man aged 30 to 45 in good health and CMV-seronegative. The gene calls are TRBV7-2 and TRBJ2-5; 9 positions match TRBD2. Sequenced: PBMCs. DNA for the CDR3: TGTGCCAGCAGCTCCCCGACTAGCGGAAAAGAGACCCAGTACTTC. Translation gives CASSSPTSGKETQYF.